The clone carrying this T cell receptor beta chain is deemed large. Its antigen is unknown. Sorting of live CD3+CD8+TCRalphabeta+ cells by PD-1 and/or TIGIT gave four subsets. This record comes from a study of circulating CD8 cells and anti-PD-1 response in melanoma. Study details: Treatment was intravenous nivolumab at 3 mg/kg every 2 weeks. Study-wide results and limits: Under 7% of TRB clonotypes were shared between subsets at M1.

Each library started from about 14 ng of total RNA using the QIAseq Immune Repertoire TCR panel. TCRdb re-called the reads with MiXCR, one entry per CDR3 protein. The sample records 500 to 700 distinct CDR3 sequences, around 9.5% being singletons. V dropped 5 bases and J dropped 1; count of bases not matched to a gene: 4. The CDR3 loop spans 15 amino acids. Looked up from germline, CDR1 is MNHNS and CDR2 is SASEGT. Material: CD8+ T cells from PBMCs, obtained at baseline or after one month of anti-PD-1 therapy (not recorded which). The chain uses TRBV6-1 and TRBJ2-1, with 8 positions matching TRBD2. The sequence came from a human donor with melanoma. CDR3 in DNA: TGTGCCAGCAGTTTATCGGGGGGGTCCTACAATGAGCAGTTCTTC. Translation gives CASSLSGGSYNEQFF.